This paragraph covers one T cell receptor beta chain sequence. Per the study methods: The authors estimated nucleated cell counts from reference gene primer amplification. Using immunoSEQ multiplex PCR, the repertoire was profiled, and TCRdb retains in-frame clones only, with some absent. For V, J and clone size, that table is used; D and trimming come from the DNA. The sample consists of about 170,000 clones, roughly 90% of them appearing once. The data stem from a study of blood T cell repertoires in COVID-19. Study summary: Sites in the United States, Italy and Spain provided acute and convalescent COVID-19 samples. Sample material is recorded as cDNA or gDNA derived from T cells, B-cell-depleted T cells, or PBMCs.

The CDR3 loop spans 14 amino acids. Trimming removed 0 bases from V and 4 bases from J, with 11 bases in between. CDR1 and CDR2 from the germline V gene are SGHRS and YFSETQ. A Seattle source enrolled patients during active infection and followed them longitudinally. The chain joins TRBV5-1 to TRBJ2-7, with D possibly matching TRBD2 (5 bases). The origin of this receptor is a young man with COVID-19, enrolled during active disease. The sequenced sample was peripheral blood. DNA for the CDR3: TGCGCCAGCAGCTTGGGGGCTCCGGGATACGAGCAGTACTTC. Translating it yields CASSLGAPGYEQYF. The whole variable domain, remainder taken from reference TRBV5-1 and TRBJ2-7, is KAGVTQTPRYLIKTRGQQVTLSCSPISGHRSVSWYQQTPGQGLQFLFEYFSETQRNKGNFPGRFSGRQFSNSRSEMNVSTLELGDSALYLCASSLGAPGYEQYFGPGTRLTVT.